This entry lists 4 T cell receptor beta chains sequenced from one sample in a study of siplizumab effects on memory and regulatory T cells. Using immunoSEQ multiplex PCR, the repertoire was profiled, and TCRdb retains in-frame clones only, with some absent. Among tens of thousands of clones listed, over 95% were seen once. Sequencing input: naive CD4+ T cells sorted from blood. These receptors were taken from a human donor in good health.

This clone was seen a single time. The V and J genes are TRBV4-3 and TRBJ2-2, with TRBD1 matching 7 bases. The CDR3 consists of 16 residues. CDR1 and CDR2 from the germline V gene are LGHNA and YSLEER. Trimming at V came to 4 bases and at J to 4 bases, leaving 9 bases not matched to a gene. CDR3 nucleotide sequence: TGCGCCAGCAGCCGGCACCAGACAGGGACCACCGGGGAGCTGTTTTTT. Translating gives CASSRHQTGTTGELFF.

The V and J genes are TRBV7-7 and TRBJ1-4; 8 bases agree with TRBD1. The germline V gene encodes CDR1 SSHAT and CDR2 FNYEAQ (reference sequence). With V trimmed by 5 bases and J by 8 bases, 13 bases remained unmatched. The CDR3 is 16 amino acids. DNA for the CDR3: TGTGCCAGCAGCCCAGAAGTGGGGACAGGCCCAGAAAAACTGTTTTTT. It specifies CASSPEVGTGPEKLFF.

The table lists this clone with a count of one. The rearrangement joins TRBV30 to TRBJ2-1; D is undetermined. Deletions cut 3 bases from V and 5 bases from J, with 5 bases between. CDR3 length: 11 residues. Germline V lookup: CDR1 GTSNPN, CDR2 SVGIG (reference sequence). CDR3 DNA: TGTGCCTGGAGCGCCAACAATGAGCAGTTCTTC. This codes for CAWSANNEQFF.

The chain employs TRBV10-1 and TRBJ2-3; D may be TRBD2 (6 bases). The CDR3 spans 12 residues. Germline loops: CDR1 WNHNN, CDR2 SYGVQD (reference sequence). Trimming shortened V by 10 bases and J by 7 bases, and 15 bases separated the two germline ends. The CDR3 reads CATTGTENTQYF. In DNA form, the CDR3 reads TGCGCCACAACCGGGACTGAGAATACGCAGTATTTT.